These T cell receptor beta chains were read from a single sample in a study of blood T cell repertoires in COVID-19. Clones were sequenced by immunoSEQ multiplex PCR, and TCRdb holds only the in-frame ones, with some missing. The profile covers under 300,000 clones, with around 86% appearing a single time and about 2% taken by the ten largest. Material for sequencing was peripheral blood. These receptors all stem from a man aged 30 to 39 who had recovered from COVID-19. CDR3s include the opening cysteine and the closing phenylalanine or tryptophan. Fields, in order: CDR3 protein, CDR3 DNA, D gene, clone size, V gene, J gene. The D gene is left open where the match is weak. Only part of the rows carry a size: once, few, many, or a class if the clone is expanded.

CASSVKETQYF	TGTGCCAGCAGCGTTAAAGAGACCCAGTACTTC	-	-	TRBV5-6	TRBJ2-5
CASSLSRRISTDTQYF	TGTGCCAGCAGCTTGTCTAGGCGTATTAGCACAGATACGCAGTATTTT	-	-	TRBV5-6	TRBJ2-3
CASSSRTENTGELFF	TGTGCCAGCAGCTCGAGGACAGAAAACACCGGGGAGCTGTTTTTT	-	few	TRBV5-5	TRBJ2-2
CATRPGGTYEQYF	TGTGCCACCAGACCAGGGGGTACCTACGAGCAGTACTTC	TRBD1	few	TRBV15	TRBJ2-7
CSVVAGPSYEQYF	TGCAGCGTTGTGGCAGGCCCTTCCTACGAGCAGTACTTC	-	-	TRBV29-1	TRBJ2-7
CASSLSGTGSAKNIQYF	TGTGCCAGCAGCTTGAGTGGGACAGGGTCCGCCAAAAACATTCAGTACTTC	TRBD1	-	TRBV7-3	TRBJ2-4
CATSSLGRGRSYEQYF	TGTGCCACCAGCAGCCTCGGGCGGGGGCGATCCTACGAGCAGTACTTC	-	-	TRBV15	TRBJ2-7
CASRTGTGDGYTF	TGTGCCAGCAGGACCGGGACAGGGGATGGCTACACCTTC	TRBD1	-	TRBV6-5	TRBJ1-2
CASSMGSGARGDEQFF	TGTGCCAGTAGTATGGGTAGCGGGGCCAGGGGGGATGAGCAGTTCTTC	-	-	TRBV19	TRBJ2-1
CASSSQRGDTQYF	TGTGCCAGCAGTTCCCAACGGGGGGATACGCAGTATTTT	-	-	TRBV12-3/TRBV12-4	TRBJ2-3
CASSLWLTAGGRTDTQYF	TGTGCCAGCAGCTTGTGGTTGACGGCCGGGGGACGCACAGATACGCAGTATTTT	-	-	TRBV5-6	TRBJ2-3
CASSIAGGPYNEQFF	TGTGCCAGCAGCATAGCGGGGGGGCCTTACAATGAGCAGTTCTTC	TRBD2	-	TRBV7-2	TRBJ2-1
CATQTVLGTEAFF	TGTGCCACCCAGACAGTCCTTGGCACTGAAGCTTTCTTT	-	-	TRBV2	TRBJ1-1
CASSPRDSLRVEQYF	TGTGCCAGCAGCCCGAGGGACAGTTTGCGTGTCGAGCAGTACTTC	TRBD1	once	TRBV7-6	TRBJ2-7
CASTPLAGTYNEQFF	TGTGCCAGCACCCCGCTAGCGGGGACCTACAATGAGCAGTTCTTC	TRBD2	-	TRBV7-8	TRBJ2-1
CASNSREGETQYF	TGTGCCAGCAATTCTAGGGAGGGAGAGACCCAGTACTTC	TRBD2	-	TRBV5-4	TRBJ2-5
CASSLINTGANVLTF	TGTGCCAGCAGCCTCATCAACACTGGGGCCAACGTCCTGACTTTC	-	-	TRBV7-3	TRBJ2-6
CASSLDGGGGETQYF	TGTGCCAGCAGCTTAGACGGGGGAGGGGGAGAGACCCAGTACTTC	-	-	TRBV7-2	TRBJ2-5
CASSSETQYF	TGTGCCAGCAGTTCGGAGACCCAGTACTTC	-	-	TRBV6-2/TRBV6-3	TRBJ2-5
CASSSHRAALAGDTSYNEQFF	TGTGCCAGCAGTTCCCACCGTGCGGCGCTAGCGGGGGATACTTCCTACAATGAGCAGTTCTTC	TRBD2	-	TRBV28	TRBJ2-1
CASSPTDSYGYTF	TGTGCCAGCTCACCAACGGACAGCTATGGCTACACCTTC	-	-	TRBV18	TRBJ1-2
CASSVNSGGNMGGYTF	TGTGCCAGCAGCGTCAACTCAGGGGGTAATATGGGTGGCTACACCTTC	TRBD1	-	TRBV9	TRBJ1-2
CASSERRQVRNSPLHF	TGTGCCAGCAGTGAACGTCGTCAGGTGCGAAATTCACCCCTCCACTTT	-	-	TRBV2	TRBJ1-6
CASSPRQVALSGNTIYF	TGTGCCAGCAGCCCCCGACAGGTCGCCCTCTCTGGAAACACCATATATTTT	-	-	TRBV9	TRBJ1-3
CASSEGQMNTEAFF	TGCGCCAGCAGCGAGGGACAGATGAACACTGAAGCTTTCTTT	TRBD1	-	TRBV5-1	TRBJ1-1
CASGVRGPSRGYTF	TGTGCCAGTGGGGTGCGGGGCCCCTCTCGGGGCTACACCTTC	-	few	TRBV6-5	TRBJ1-2
CASSGGPWRKNVEQYF	TGTGCCAGCAGTGGGGGGCCCTGGAGGAAGAATGTCGAGCAGTACTTC	-	-	TRBV2	TRBJ2-7
CASRPRQGSEHTEAFF	TGTGCCAGCAGGCCAAGACAGGGATCGGAGCACACTGAAGCTTTCTTT	TRBD1	-	TRBV6-6	TRBJ1-1
CASSEQAGTAYEQYF	TGTGCCAGCAGTGAACAAGCGGGAACGGCCTACGAGCAGTACTTC	TRBD2	-	TRBV6-4	TRBJ2-7
CASSTGLIGGELFF	TGTGCCAGCAGCACCGGACTAATTGGGGGGGAGCTGTTTTTT	-	-	TRBV7-9	TRBJ2-2
CASSPLGRSSYNEQFF	TGTGCCAGCAGCCCCCTGGGGCGCAGCTCCTACAATGAGCAGTTCTTC	-	once	TRBV6-2/TRBV6-3	TRBJ2-1
CASSQYNEQFF	TGTGCCAGCAGCCAATACAATGAGCAGTTCTTC	-	-	TRBV9	TRBJ2-1
CASSVQDSRLYNEQFF	TGTGCCAGCAGTGTACAGGACAGCAGGTTATACAATGAGCAGTTCTTC	-	few	TRBV2	TRBJ2-1
CASLDSLNTEAFF	TGTGCCAGTTTGGACAGCCTGAACACTGAAGCTTTCTTT	-	-	TRBV28	TRBJ1-1
CATSRSTGDGASQHF	TGTGCCACCAGCAGAAGTACGGGGGACGGGGCGTCCCAGCATTTT	-	-	TRBV15	TRBJ1-5
CASGPGQGSDGELFF	TGTGCTAGTGGACCGGGACAGGGGTCGGACGGGGAGCTGTTTTTT	TRBD1	few	TRBV12-5	TRBJ2-2
CASSPGTGETQYF	TGTGCCAGCAGTCCCGGGACTGGGGAGACCCAGTACTTC	-	-	TRBV12-3/TRBV12-4	TRBJ2-5
CASSLIPEAKEQYF	TGTGCCAGCAGTTTAATCCCGGAGGCTAAGGAGCAGTACTTC	-	-	TRBV27	TRBJ2-7
CASIPGWGSDTEAFF	TGTGCCAGCATTCCAGGGTGGGGATCGGACACTGAAGCTTTCTTT	-	-	TRBV6-5	TRBJ1-1
CASSGVARSADTQYF	TGTGCCAGCAGTGGGGTAGCTAGGAGTGCAGATACGCAGTATTTT	-	-	TRBV2	TRBJ2-3
CASSARQGSDGTGELFF	TGTGCCAGCAGCGCCCGACAGGGGTCCGACGGCACCGGGGAGCTGTTTTTT	TRBD1	-	TRBV7-9	TRBJ2-2
CASGSRTGVIGELFF	TGCGCCAGCGGCTCTCGGACAGGGGTCATCGGGGAGCTGTTTTTT	TRBD1	-	TRBV5-1	TRBJ2-2
CASRGTGNPSGELFF	TGCGCCAGCAGGGGGACAGGGAATCCCTCCGGGGAGCTGTTTTTT	TRBD1	few	TRBV10-2	TRBJ2-2
CASSPGKGLYQPQHF	TGTGCCAGCAGTCCAGGGAAGGGTCTATATCAGCCCCAGCATTTT	-	-	TRBV28	TRBJ1-5
CASSLSQGNQPQHF	TGTGCCAGCAGTTTATCCCAGGGCAATCAGCCCCAGCATTTT	-	-	TRBV27	TRBJ1-5
CASSYSRVSQPQHF	TGTGCCAGCAGTTACTCACGGGTTAGCCAGCCCCAGCATTTT	-	-	TRBV6-5	TRBJ1-5
CASSPSSYNEQFF	TGTGCCAGCAGCCCTAGCTCCTACAATGAGCAGTTCTTC	-	-	TRBV12-3/TRBV12-4	TRBJ2-1
CASSKALFRGISNQPQHF	TGTGCCAGCAGCAAAGCGCTTTTTAGGGGGATAAGCAATCAGCCCCAGCATTTT	-	few	TRBV21-1	TRBJ1-5
CSAAGRNYNEQFF	TGCAGCGCCGCGGGACGGAATTACAATGAGCAGTTCTTC	-	-	TRBV29-1	TRBJ2-1
CASKKSGSGYNEQFF	TGTGCCAGCAAAAAAAGCGGGAGTGGTTACAATGAGCAGTTCTTC	TRBD2	-	TRBV27	TRBJ2-1
CASHGGEGAQHF	TGTGCCAGCCATGGGGGGGAAGGGGCCCAGCATTTT	-	few	TRBV6-6	TRBJ1-5
CASSYRQGAWNEQFF	TGTGCCAGCAGTTACAGGCAGGGGGCTTGGAATGAGCAGTTCTTC	TRBD1	-	TRBV6-5	TRBJ2-1